The 31 T cell receptor beta chains in this list originate from one sample, sequenced in a study of shared clonotypes between healthy human individuals. Only in-frame clones appear in the TCRdb table, and some are missing; sequencing was by immunoSEQ multiplex PCR. Of a few million clones in the sample, approximately 95% are singletons; the top ten hold over 0.1%. The sample taken for sequencing was naive CD4+ T cells sorted from blood. Subset: CD45RA+ positively selected. The receptors come from a man between 18 and 29 years old in good health.

The chain is built from TRBV5-1 and TRBJ1-5; the match to TRBD1 covers 9 bases. With 1 base clipped from V and 3 bases from J, the junction kept 2 bases outside the gene matches. This CDR3 contains 15 residues. Germline loops: CDR1 SGHRS, CDR2 YFSETQ. CDR3 sequence reads: CASSLRTGANQPQHF. The CDR3 nucleotides are TGCGCCAGCAGCTTGAGGACAGGGGCCAATCAGCCCCAGCATTTT.

V and J are TRBV5-4 and TRBJ2-2; D is unclear. Germline V CDR1 and CDR2: SGHNT, YYREEE (reference sequence). V gave up 6 bases and J gave up 6 bases, with 12 bases separating them. The CDR3 totals 13 residues. The CDR3 DNA sequence: TGTGCCAGCATGCCGGGTGCGTCCGGGGAGCTGTTTTTT. Protein: CASMPGASGELFF.

J is TRBJ1-1 and V is TRBV10-2; the match to TRBD1 covers 9 bases. CDR1 WSHSY and CDR2 SAAADI come from the germline V gene. Trimming cost V 3 bases and J 12 bases; bases outside gene matches: 5. The CDR3 has 12 amino acids. The CDR3 DNA sequence: TGCGCCAGCAGTGACCGGGACAGGGAATCTTTCTTT. Protein product: CASSDRDRESFF.

The gene calls are TRBV7-2 and TRBJ2-1; perhaps TRBD2 as D (6 bases). The CDR3 is 18 residues long. The V end lost 5 bases, the J end lost 0 bases, and 20 bases lay between the germline ends. CDR1 is SGHTA, CDR2 FQGNSA, per germline. The DNA of the CDR3 is TGTGCCAGCAGCCCCGGCCCTGGTAGCGGAAGCTCCTACAATGAGCAGTTCTTC. Translation: CASSPGPGSGSSYNEQFF.

The CDR3 nucleotides are TGCGCCAGCAGCTTGGTACAGCCAAGCTCCTACAATGAGCAGTTCTTC. It codes for CASSLVQPSSYNEQFF. The V gene is TRBV5-1, the J gene TRBJ2-1; D ambiguous. The V gene lost 0 bases and the J gene lost 0 bases, with 10 bases spanning the gap. Germline lookup yields CDR1 SGHRS and CDR2 YFSETQ. The CDR3 extends over 16 amino acids.

The V gene is TRBV1, the J gene TRBJ1-2. TRBV1 is reported as a pseudogene. This CDR3 is 14 amino acids long. CDR3 in amino acids: CTSSQGDGPAGYTF. The CDR3 DNA reads TGCACCAGCAGCCAAGGGGACGGGCCCGCTGGCTACACCTTC.

On this clone: The junction and the germline gene differ at one end; a read error may be behind it. The rearrangement links TRBV6-5 to TRBJ2-3; D ambiguous. Germline values: CDR1 MNHEY, CDR2 SVGAGI. This CDR3 region has 15 residues. DNA of the CDR3: TGTGCCAGCAGCTACTCGGGCTTTGGGACAGATACGCAGTATTTT. As protein: CASSYSGFGTDTQYF.

The V call is TRBV21-1, the J call TRBJ1-4. TRBV21-1 is shown as a pseudogene. The CDR3 has 15 amino acids. CDR3 coding DNA: TGTGCCAGCGATCGAGGCGGGGGCGCCTGGGAAAAACTGTTTTTT. This translates into CASDRGGGAWEKLFF.

This clone was picked up one time. The same CDR3 also results from other DNA sequences found in this sample. The chain couples TRBV28 to TRBJ2-5; maybe TRBD1 (5 bases). V lost 2 bases, J lost 4 bases, and 8 bases lay in between. CDR1 is MDHEN and CDR2 is SYDVKM in the germline V gene. This CDR3 comprises 13 residues. The CDR3 is CASSLGGAETQYF. The CDR3 DNA reads TGTGCCAGCAGTTTAGGTGGGGCAGAGACCCAGTACTTC.

Worth noting for this clone: The sample contains more than one DNA sequence encoding this CDR3. The chain recombines TRBV5-1 with TRBJ2-3; D is unresolved. Germline values: CDR1 SGHRS, CDR2 YFSETQ. The V and J ends lost 3 bases and 0 bases respectively, with 5 bases between them. The CDR3 length is 13 residues. The CDR3 loop is CASSSGSTDTQYF. In DNA form, the CDR3 reads TGCGCCAGCAGCTCCGGGAGCACAGATACGCAGTATTTT. Together with reference TRBV5-1 and TRBJ2-3, the CDR3 gives the full variable domain: KAGVTQTPRYLIKTRGQQVTLSCSPISGHRSVSWYQQTPGQGLQFLFEYFSETQRNKGNFPGRFSGRQFSNSRSEMNVSTLELGDSALYLCASSSGSTDTQYFGPGTRLTVL.

The J gene is TRBJ1-2, the V gene TRBV6-6, with D possibly matching TRBD1 (6 bases). The CDR3 is made up of 13 amino acids. Germline CDR1 is MNHNY and CDR2 is SVGAGI (reference sequence). Trimming shortened V by 7 bases and J by 1 base, and 10 bases separated the two germline ends. The chain's CDR3 is CASIKDSNYGYTF. The CDR3 DNA is TGTGCCAGCATCAAGGACAGTAACTATGGCTACACCTTC.

This chain joins TRBV27 and TRBJ2-7; D could derive from TRBD1 or TRBD2 (6 bases each). This CDR3 spans 15 amino acids. Germline V gene lookup returns CDR1 MNHEY and CDR2 SMNVEV (reference sequence). The germline V and J ends were trimmed by 0 bases and 3 bases, with 12 bases remaining between them. The CDR3 sequence: CASSLSGGFVYEQYF. In DNA form, the CDR3 reads TGTGCCAGCAGTTTATCGGGGGGCTTCGTCTACGAGCAGTACTTC.

The genes are TRBV7-9 and TRBJ2-7; 7 positions agree with TRBD2. V trimming: 8 bases; J trimming: 0 bases; junction bases outside the gene matches: 10. Germline V gene lookup returns CDR1 SEHNR and CDR2 FQNEAQ (reference sequence). The CDR3 length is 15 residues. Here the CDR3 DNA reads TGTGCCAGCGGTGGGCTAGCGGCCACCTCCTACGAGCAGTACTTC. It specifies CASGGLAATSYEQYF.

The table lists this clone with a count of one. Distinct nucleotide sequences in the sample also encode this CDR3. The chain combines TRBV6-5 with TRBJ1-1; D is perhaps TRBD1 (6 bases). Per germline, CDR1 MNHEY and CDR2 SVGAGI. V lost 2 bases, J lost 6 bases, and 7 bases lay in between. CDR3 length: 12 residues. DNA for the CDR3: TGTGCCAGCAGTTACGGGGGCGCTGAAGCTTTCTTT. Translated, it gives CASSYGGAEAFF.

The gene calls are TRBV6-1 and TRBJ1-5; maybe TRBD1 (5 bases). Germline V gene sequence: CDR1 MNHNS, CDR2 SASEGT. The CDR3 covers 14 residues. Trimming left V 1 base short and J 5 bases short, with 9 bases between. The chain's CDR3 is CASSEGGAHQPQHF. The CDR3 region has the DNA TGTGCCAGCAGTGAAGGAGGGGCCCATCAGCCCCAGCATTTT.

The genes are TRBV7-3 and TRBJ2-3, with 12 bases lining up with TRBD2. Unmatched junction bases numbered 3, after V lost 6 bases and J lost 5 bases. The CDR3 is 14 amino acids. Germline values: CDR1 SGHTA, CDR2 FQGTGA. The CDR3 reads CASSSTSGGDTQYF. DNA for the CDR3: TGTGCCAGCAGTTCGACTAGCGGGGGAGATACGCAGTATTTT. Supplemented by reference TRBV7-3 and TRBJ2-3, the full variable domain reads GAGVSQTPSNKVTEKGKYVELRCDPISGHTALYWYRQSLGQGPEFLIYFQGTGAADDSGLPNDRFFAVRPEGSVSTLKIQRTERGDSAVYLCASSSTSGGDTQYFGPGTRLTVL.

The rearrangement links TRBV28 to TRBJ1-1; 9 bases align to TRBD1. Germline CDR1 MDHEN, CDR2 SYDVKM. The CDR3 sequence is 14 residues long. V lost 5 bases, J lost 5 bases, and 6 bases stayed unmatched. The CDR3 bases are TGTGCCAGCAGTGGGGGGACAGGGTCAACTGAAGCTTTCTTT. This codes for CASSGGTGSTEAFF.

The chain carries TRBV5-1 and TRBJ1-5; the D gene is possibly TRBD1 (5 bases). The germline V gene encodes CDR1 SGHRS and CDR2 YFSETQ. V was shortened by 4 bases and J by 7 bases, with 18 bases between the two germline ends. The CDR3 contains 15 residues. The CDR3 coding sequence is TGCGCCAGCAGCCCGTGGGGACCTGAGGAGCAGCCCCAGCATTTT. It specifies CASSPWGPEEQPQHF.

The rearrangement uses TRBV6-6 and TRBJ2-4, with 9 nucleotides matching TRBD2. CDR1 and CDR2 from the germline V gene are MNHNY and SVGAGI (reference sequence). This CDR3 has 14 residues. The V and J ends lost 6 bases and 6 bases, in that order; junction bases with no gene match: 6. The CDR3, as DNA: TGTGCCAGCAGCTCTGCGGGGGGGGGAAACATTCAGTACTTC. Protein: CASSSAGGGNIQYF.

The rearrangement links TRBV30 to TRBJ2-2; D gene unclear. The V gene's germline CDR1 is GTSNPN and CDR2 SVGIG (reference sequence). CDR3 size: 15 residues. The V and J ends lost 0 bases and 0 bases respectively, with 8 bases between them. This CDR3 reads CAWSVPSANTGELFF. The CDR3 DNA reads as TGTGCCTGGAGTGTACCCTCGGCGAACACCGGGGAGCTGTTTTTT. Filled out from reference TRBV30 and TRBJ2-2, the complete variable domain reads SQTIHQWPATLVQPVGSPLSLECTVEGTSNPNLYWYRQAAGRGLQLLFYSVGIGQISSEVPQNLSASRPQDRQFILSSKKLLLSDSGFYLCAWSVPSANTGELFFGEGSRLTVL.

The chain employs TRBV27 and TRBJ1-3; D is unclear. Trimming pared 2 bases from V and 2 bases from J, leaving 10 bases between. From germline, CDR1 is MNHEY and CDR2 SMNVEV (reference sequence). The CDR3 runs to 15 residues. The CDR3 DNA reads as TGTGCCAGCAGTTTAGGTTCCAGTCCTGGAAACACCATATATTTT. It yields the protein CASSLGSSPGNTIYF.

The V gene is TRBV30, the J gene TRBJ2-1, with 7 bases aligning to TRBD2. CDR3 length: 14 amino acids. The germline V gene has CDR1 GTSNPN and CDR2 SVGIG (reference sequence). Trimming at V came to 3 bases and at J to 3 bases, leaving 5 bases not matched to a gene. This chain's CDR3 is CAWRQAGLYNEQFF. The CDR3 coding sequence is TGTGCCTGGAGACAAGCGGGGCTCTACAATGAGCAGTTCTTC.

The J gene is TRBJ2-4, the V gene TRBV6-1; 8 bases map to TRBD1. Trimming cost V 3 bases and J 8 bases; bases outside gene matches: 3. The CDR3 totals 13 residues. The germline gives CDR1 MNHNS, CDR2 SASEGT. The CDR3 nucleotides are TGTGCCAGCAGTGATACAGGGGGGTACATTCAGTACTTC. Translated: CASSDTGGYIQYF.

The V call is TRBV9, the J call TRBJ2-5, with D perhaps matching TRBD2 (7 bases). The CDR3 extends over 15 amino acids. Trimming stripped 1 base from V and 5 bases from J, with 15 bases between. The germline gives CDR1 SGDLS, CDR2 YYNGEE. CDR3 nucleotide sequence: TGTGCCAGCAGCGTAAATGGCGGGGGCAAGGAGACCCAGTACTTC. Translated, it gives CASSVNGGGKETQYF.

J is TRBJ2-7 and V is TRBV6-5, with D possibly TRBD2 on 6 matching bases. Trimming left V 5 bases short and J 2 bases short, with 16 bases between. The CDR3 consists of 15 residues. Looked up from germline, CDR1 is MNHEY and CDR2 is SVGAGI. CDR3 DNA sequence: TGTGCCAGCAGTCGCCCCGGGACTCAGCCCTACGAGCAGTACTTC. It is translated as CASSRPGTQPYEQYF.

J is TRBJ2-7 and V is TRBV18; 10 bases map to TRBD1. Germline assignment: CDR1 KGHSH and CDR2 LQKENI. The ends lost 4 bases at V and 5 bases at J; junction bases unmatched: 8. The CDR3 runs to 15 residues. The CDR3 nucleotides are TGTGCCAGCTCACAAACCGGGACAGGGGTCCACGAGCAGTACTTC. Amino acids: CASSQTGTGVHEQYF.

V gene TRBV10-1 combines with J gene TRBJ2-5, with D possibly matching TRBD2 (6 bases). Germline lookup yields CDR1 WNHNN and CDR2 SYGVQD (reference sequence). The length of the CDR3 is 13 residues. Deletions cut 7 bases from V and 2 bases from J, with 11 bases between. In nucleotides, the CDR3 is TGCGCCAGCACAATTCGGGGGCAAGAGACCCAGTACTTC. It yields the protein CASTIRGQETQYF.

The chain is built from TRBV2 and TRBJ1-3; perhaps TRBD1 as D (6 bases). With 6 bases removed from V and 9 bases from J, the gap between germline ends came to 12 bases. CDR1 and CDR2 (germline): SNHLY, FYNNEI. The CDR3 spans 12 residues. The CDR3 DNA reads TGTGCCAGCAGATCAGGGGAATTCACCATATATTTT. This codes for CASRSGEFTIYF.

This clone appeared a single time. The same CDR3 arises from other DNA sequences in this sample as well. This chain links TRBV5-1 with TRBJ1-3; D remains unclear. V was clipped by 0 bases and J by 4 bases, with 8 bases between them. Per germline, CDR1 SGHRS and CDR2 YFSETQ. This CDR3 contains 14 residues. The CDR3 sequence: CASSLEGSGNTIYF. In DNA form, the CDR3 reads TGCGCCAGCAGCTTGGAGGGATCCGGAAACACCATATATTTT.

This chain links TRBV29-1 with TRBJ2-1; the match to TRBD2 covers 12 bases. V was pared by 4 bases and J by 5 bases, with 9 bases of the junction left unmatched. Germline lookup yields CDR1 SQVTM and CDR2 ANQGSEA. The CDR3 runs to 16 residues. The CDR3 DNA sequence: TGCAGCGTTGCCGGACACAGACTAGCGGGGGACAATGAGCAGTTCTTC. Translation gives CSVAGHRLAGDNEQFF.

Here the CDR3 DNA reads TGTGCCAGCAGCTTAGGAGGGAGCCCGAACACTGAAGCTTTCTTT. Its translation: CASSLGGSPNTEAFF. The chain has TRBV7-6 and TRBJ1-1, with no clear D. The germline V gene encodes CDR1 SGHVS and CDR2 FNYEAQ. Trimming shortened V by 1 base and J by 1 base, and 10 bases separated the two germline ends. The CDR3 spans 15 residues.